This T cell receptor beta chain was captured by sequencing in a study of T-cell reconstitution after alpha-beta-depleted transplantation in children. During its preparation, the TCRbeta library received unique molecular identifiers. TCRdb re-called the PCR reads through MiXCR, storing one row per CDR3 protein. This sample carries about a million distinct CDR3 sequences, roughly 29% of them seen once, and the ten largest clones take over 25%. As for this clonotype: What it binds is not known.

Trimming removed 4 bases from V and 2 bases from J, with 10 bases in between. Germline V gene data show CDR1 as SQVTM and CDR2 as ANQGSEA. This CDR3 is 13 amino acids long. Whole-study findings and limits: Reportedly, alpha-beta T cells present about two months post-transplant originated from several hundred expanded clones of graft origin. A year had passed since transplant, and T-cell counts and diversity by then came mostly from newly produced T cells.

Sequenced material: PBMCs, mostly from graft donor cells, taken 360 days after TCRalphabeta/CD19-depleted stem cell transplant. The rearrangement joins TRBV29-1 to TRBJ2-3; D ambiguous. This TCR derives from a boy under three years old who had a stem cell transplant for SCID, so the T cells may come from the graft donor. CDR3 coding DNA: TGCAGCGTTGTAGGTGGGCACACAGATACGCAGTATTTT. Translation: CSVVGGHTDTQYF.